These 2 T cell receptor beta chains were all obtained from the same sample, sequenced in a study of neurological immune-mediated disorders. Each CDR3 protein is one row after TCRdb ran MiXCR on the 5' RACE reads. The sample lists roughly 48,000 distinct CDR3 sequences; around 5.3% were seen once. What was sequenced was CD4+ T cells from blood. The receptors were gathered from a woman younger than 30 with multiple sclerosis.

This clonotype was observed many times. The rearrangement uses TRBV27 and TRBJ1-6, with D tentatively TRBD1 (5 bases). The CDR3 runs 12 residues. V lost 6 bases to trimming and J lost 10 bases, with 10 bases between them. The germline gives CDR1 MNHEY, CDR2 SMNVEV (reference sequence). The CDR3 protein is CASSGHSSPLHF. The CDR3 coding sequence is TGTGCCAGCAGCGGACATTCCTCACCCCTCCACTTT.

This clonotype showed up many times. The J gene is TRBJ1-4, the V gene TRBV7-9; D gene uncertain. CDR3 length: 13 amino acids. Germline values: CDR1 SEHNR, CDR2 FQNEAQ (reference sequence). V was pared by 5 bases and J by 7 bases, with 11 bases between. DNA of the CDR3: TGTGCCAGCAGCCTACTTGGAGGTGAAAAACTGTTTTTT. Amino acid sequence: CASSLLGGEKLFF.